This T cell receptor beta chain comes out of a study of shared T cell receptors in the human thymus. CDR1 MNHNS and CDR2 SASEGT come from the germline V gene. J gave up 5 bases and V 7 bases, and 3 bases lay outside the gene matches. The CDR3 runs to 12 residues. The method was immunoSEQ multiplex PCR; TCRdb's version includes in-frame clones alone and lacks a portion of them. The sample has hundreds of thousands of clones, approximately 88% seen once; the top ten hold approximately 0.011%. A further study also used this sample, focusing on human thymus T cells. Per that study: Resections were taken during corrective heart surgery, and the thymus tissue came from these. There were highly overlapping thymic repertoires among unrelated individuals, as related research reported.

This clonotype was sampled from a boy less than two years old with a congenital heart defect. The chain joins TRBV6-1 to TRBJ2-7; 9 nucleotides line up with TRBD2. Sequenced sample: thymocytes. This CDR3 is CASKAGGNEQYF. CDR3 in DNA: TGTGCCAGCAAGGCGGGAGGGAACGAGCAGTACTTC.